These 11 T cell receptor beta chains share one sample of origin, sequenced in a study of cytomegalovirus exposure and HLA in healthy donors. Primers: 60 Vbeta forward and 13 Jbeta reverse. Repertoires were generated with immunoSEQ multiplex PCR, while TCRdb's copy carries only in-frame clones and drops some. The sample includes tens of thousands of clones, less than 80% of them seen just once. The sample was PBMCs. The receptors come from a boy between 5 and 17 years old in good health and CMV-seropositive.

The rearrangement uses TRBV5-1 and TRBJ2-2, with 9 bases matching TRBD1. Germline V CDR1 and CDR2: SGHRS, YFSETQ. The junction had 3 bases not matched to a gene; V was cut back by 2 bases and J by 4 bases. The length of the CDR3 is 15 residues. CDR3 region: CASSFDRGATGELFF. The CDR3 DNA sequence: TGCGCCAGCAGCTTTGACAGGGGGGCCACCGGGGAGCTGTTTTTT.

The CDR3 nucleotides are TGCGCCAGCAGCTTGGCCGGTACAGGGGACAATGAGCAGTTCTTC. Translated: CASSLAGTGDNEQFF. The V call is TRBV5-1, the J call TRBJ2-1, with TRBD1 matching over 7 bases. There are 15 residues in the CDR3. Trimming removed 0 bases from V and 5 bases from J; junction bases left unmatched: 5. Germline CDR1 is SGHRS and CDR2 is YFSETQ.

The gene calls are TRBV19 and TRBJ2-1, with TRBD2 matching over 10 bases. The V gene end was trimmed by 0 bases and the J gene end by 4 bases; junction bases not matched to a gene: 18. CDR3 length: 21 residues. In germline, CDR1 is LNHDA, CDR2 SQIVND (reference sequence). In DNA form, the CDR3 reads TGTGCCAGTAGTATAGATAAGAGTATCGGCCTAGCGGGAGTTGGGTACAATGAGCAGTTCTTC. This encodes CASSIDKSIGLAGVGYNEQFF.

The rearrangement joins TRBV30 to TRBJ2-5, with TRBD2 matching over 10 bases. After removal of 6 bases from V and 3 bases from J, the junction contained 7 bases not matched to a gene. CDR1 is GTSNPN and CDR2 is SVGIG in the germline V gene (reference sequence). This CDR3 spans 14 amino acids. CDR3 sequence reads: CACPEREGKETQYF. The CDR3 DNA follows: TGTGCCTGCCCCGAGCGGGAGGGGAAAGAGACCCAGTACTTC.

For this clone: This is likely a read error, given that the CDR3 carries no conserved phenylalanine or tryptophan at its end. The DNA is left out, because the CDR3 cannot be placed on it with certainty; the CDR3 is given as TCRdb lists it. The chain is built from TRBV6-4 and TRBJ2-3; the DNA was not compared with TRBD2, the D call given in the table. Germline V gene data show CDR1 as MRHNA and CDR2 as SNTAGT. The CDR3 adds up to 10 amino acids, both ends counted. The CDR3 sequence: CASSDGTSGV.

The genes are TRBV27 and TRBJ1-6; TRBD1 aligns across 9 bases. Per germline, CDR1 MNHEY and CDR2 SMNVEV (reference sequence). J gave up 4 bases and V 5 bases, and 3 bases lay outside the gene matches. The CDR3 runs to 15 residues. The CDR3 region has the DNA TGTGCCAGCAGTCCCGGGACAGGGTATAATTCACCCCTCCACTTT. It encodes CASSPGTGYNSPLHF.

The chain joins TRBV19 to TRBJ2-1; 8 nucleotides match TRBD2. V trimming: 3 bases; J trimming: 2 bases; junction bases outside the gene matches: 3. The CDR3 extends over 15 amino acids. From germline, CDR1 is LNHDA and CDR2 SQIVND (reference sequence). This CDR3 reads CASSMGAGAYNEQFF. For the CDR3, the DNA is TGTGCCAGTAGTATGGGAGCGGGGGCCTACAATGAGCAGTTCTTC.

The rearrangement uses TRBV5-1 and TRBJ2-7; the match to TRBD1 covers 7 bases. V dropped 3 bases and J dropped 7; count of bases not matched to a gene: 1. Per the germline V gene, CDR1 is SGHRS and CDR2 is YFSETQ. This CDR3 is built from 11 residues. In DNA form, the CDR3 reads TGCGCCAGCAGCTGGGGACAGGAGCAGTACTTC. Translating it yields CASSWGQEQYF.

A single count supports this clone. CDR3 amino acids: CASSSMTGGDEKLFF. Here the CDR3 DNA reads TGTGCCAGCAGCTCTATGACAGGGGGGGATGAAAAACTGTTTTTT. V and J are TRBV7-9 and TRBJ1-4; 9 bases align to TRBD1. Germline CDR1 and CDR2: SEHNR and FQNEAQ (reference sequence). The CDR3 is 15 amino acids. Trimming at V came to 4 bases and at J to 6 bases, leaving 6 bases not matched to a gene.

The chain joins TRBV7-6 to TRBJ2-2; D is perhaps TRBD2 (7 bases). Germline V CDR1 and CDR2: SGHVS, FNYEAQ. V shed 7 bases and J shed 3 bases, with 15 bases lying between them. The CDR3 consists of 15 residues. CDR3 sequence: CASTRGLADTGELFF. The CDR3 region has the DNA TGTGCCAGCACCCGGGGGCTAGCGGACACCGGGGAGCTGTTTTTT.

This clone turned up a few times. The V gene is TRBV19, the J gene TRBJ1-5, with D hard to call. The CDR3 is 15 amino acids. Germline CDR1 reads LNHDA; CDR2 reads SQIVND (reference sequence). The V end lost 6 bases, the J end lost 0 bases, and 12 bases lay between the germline ends. The DNA for the CDR3 is TGTGCCAGTAGGGAGGAGAGCTATAGCAATCAGCCCCAGCATTTT. Protein: CASREESYSNQPQHF.